This T cell receptor beta chain was sequenced for a study of cytomegalovirus exposure and HLA in healthy donors. Study information: Earlier findings included about 120 million unique TCR beta sequences obtained from some 180 million T cells.

This clone showed up just a few times. The PCR used 60 Vbeta and 13 Jbeta primers. Repertoires were generated with immunoSEQ multiplex PCR, while TCRdb's copy carries only in-frame clones and drops some. The table has around 130,000 clones, 75% to 85% seen once. The TCR comes from a man aged 45-65 years in good health and CMV-seronegative. Sequencing input: PBMCs.

CDR3 nucleotides: TGCGCCAGCAGCCGGGACAGGGCGGATGAAAAACTGTTTTTT. Translating gives CASSRDRADEKLFF. This chain connects TRBV5-1 to TRBJ1-4, with 9 bases identical to TRBD1. The CDR3 consists of 14 residues. CDR1 and CDR2 (germline): SGHRS, YFSETQ. V lost 4 bases and J lost 6; bases outside the gene matches: 4. The complete variable domain, with remaining parts taken from reference TRBV5-1 and TRBJ1-4, reads KAGVTQTPRYLIKTRGQQVTLSCSPISGHRSVSWYQQTPGQGLQFLFEYFSETQRNKGNFPGRFSGRQFSNSRSEMNVSTLELGDSALYLCASSRDRADEKLFFGSGTQLSVL.